The next 6 T cell receptor beta chains were all read from a single sample in a study of OX40 agonist ivuxolimab in advanced cancers. Produced via immunoSEQ multiplex PCR; TCRdb's table is partial and in-frame only. In the table there are tens of thousands of clones, roughly 91% of which are singletons. The starting material was CD4+ or CD8+ T cells sorted from blood, obtained in a trial of the OX40 agonist ivuxolimab. All receptors derive from an adult with an advanced solid tumor such as melanoma, head and neck, liver or kidney cancer.

V is TRBV15 and J is TRBJ2-7; the match to TRBD1 covers 7 bases. The germline V gene encodes CDR1 LNHNV and CDR2 YYDKDF (reference sequence). Trimming cost V 5 bases and J 3 bases; bases outside gene matches: 10. There are 15 residues in the CDR3. The CDR3 spells CATSGAAGGNYEQYF. CDR3 DNA sequence: TGTGCCACCAGCGGGGCGGCAGGGGGTAACTACGAGCAGTACTTC.

The rearrangement joins TRBV6-6 to TRBJ2-2; no reliable D call. Per germline, CDR1 MNHNY and CDR2 SVGAGI (reference sequence). Trimming cost V 5 bases and J 0 bases, with 7 bases left between them. The CDR3 is 14 amino acids. CDR3 nucleotide sequence: TGTGCCAGCAGTCCGTTAGCGAACACCGGGGAGCTGTTTTTT. Residues: CASSPLANTGELFF.

The gene calls are TRBV4-3 and TRBJ2-1; 7 nucleotides match TRBD2. V dropped 4 bases and J dropped 3; count of bases not matched to a gene: 3. CDR1 and CDR2 from the germline V gene are LGHNA and YSLEER. CDR3 length: 14 amino acids. This CDR3 is CASSRDYNYNEQFF. CDR3 coding DNA: TGCGCCAGCAGCCGGGACTACAACTACAATGAGCAGTTCTTC.

The V gene is TRBV19, the J gene TRBJ2-2; D is uncertain. Trimming removed 1 base at V and 2 bases at J, with 8 bases between. This CDR3 region has 15 residues. Germline-derived CDR1 and CDR2 are LNHDA and SQIVND (reference sequence). Written as DNA, the CDR3 is TGTGCCAGTAGTATAGTCACAGCCAACACCGGGGAGCTGTTTTTT. It translates to CASSIVTANTGELFF.

This sequence joins TRBV4-3 and TRBJ2-1; D ambiguous. Germline CDR1 LGHNA, CDR2 YSLEER. The CDR3 sequence is 15 residues long. Trimming cost V 0 bases and J 2 bases, with 8 bases left between them. CDR3 coding DNA: TGCGCCAGCAGCCAAGAACACACACCCTACAATGAGCAGTTCTTC. Its translation: CASSQEHTPYNEQFF.

This clone was seen once. The chain is built from TRBV7-6 and TRBJ1-5; tentatively, D is TRBD1 (5 bases). Trimming took 5 bases from V and 10 from J, leaving 15 bases between them. The germline V gene encodes CDR1 SGHVS and CDR2 FNYEAQ. The CDR3 loop spans 13 amino acids. CDR3 loop: CASSLGGGTPQHF. For the CDR3, the DNA is TGTGCCAGCAGCCTCGGGGGGGGAACCCCCCAGCATTTT.